This is a list of T cell receptor beta chains from one sample in a study of blood T cell repertoires in COVID-19. Sequencing was performed with immunoSEQ multiplex PCR; in TCRdb, only in-frame clones are kept and a portion is missing. Here the sample spans 260,000 or so clones, approximately 87% being singletons. Sequences were obtained from peripheral blood. These receptors came from a human donor in a cohort sampled during active COVID-19. The CDR3 runs from the conserved cysteine through the conserved F or W. The order of the fields is J gene, clone size, D gene, V gene, CDR3 protein, CDR3 DNA. A D gene is named only where the DNA matches it firmly. Clone size is not always given. Where it is, it says once, few, many or a class for expanded clones.

TRBJ1-6,.,.,TRBV3-1/TRBV3-2,CASSQGAAGSPLHF,TGTGCCAGCAGCCAAGGGGCGGCAGGGTCACCCCTCCACTTT
TRBJ1-1,few,TRBD1,TRBV19,CASSTRDRGEAFF,TGTGCCAGTAGTACCCGGGACAGGGGTGAAGCTTTCTTT
TRBJ2-3,.,.,TRBV5-1,CASSLGGVGDTQYF,TGCGCCAGCAGCTTGGGGGGAGTTGGAGATACGCAGTATTTT
TRBJ1-1,.,.,TRBV11-1,CASSLGQRNTEAFF,TGTGCCAGCAGCTTAGGACAGAGGAACACTGAAGCTTTCTTT
TRBJ2-2,.,.,TRBV24-1,CATSDFRDTNTGELFF,TGTGCCACCAGTGATTTCAGGGACACGAACACCGGGGAGCTGTTTTTT
TRBJ2-1,.,TRBD1,TRBV18,CASSLDRGKIYNEQFF,TGTGCCAGCTCGCTCGACAGGGGAAAGATCTACAATGAGCAGTTCTTC
TRBJ2-1,.,TRBD2,TRBV4-1,CASSQGGGWAYNEQFF,TGCGCCAGCAGCCAAGGGGGGGGTTGGGCCTACAATGAGCAGTTCTTC
TRBJ2-7,once,.,TRBV6-5,CASRLSGPSREQYF,TGTGCCAGCCGCCTCTCAGGGCCGTCGCGAGAGCAGTACTTC
TRBJ2-1,.,.,TRBV20-1,CSARRTRAQFF,TGCAGTGCTAGAAGGACTCGAGCTCAGTTCTTC
TRBJ1-5,.,TRBD1,TRBV4-3,CASSQDLGTGGQPQHF,TGCGCCAGCAGCCAAGATTTAGGGACAGGGGGTCAGCCCCAGCATTTT
TRBJ2-7,.,.,TRBV5-1,CASSLGPRYEQYF,TGCGCCAGCAGCCTGGGGCCCCGCTACGAGCAGTACTTC
TRBJ2-1,.,TRBD1,TRBV15,CATSLRQGRVNEQFF,TGTGCCACCAGCCTACGACAGGGTCGAGTCAATGAGCAGTTCTTC
TRBJ2-1,.,TRBD1,TRBV29-1,CSVVWVDRGPNEQFF,TGCAGCGTTGTCTGGGTTGACAGGGGGCCCAATGAGCAGTTCTTC
TRBJ1-1,.,.,TRBV6-5,CASSSDSRNTEAFF,TGTGCCAGCAGTTCCGACAGCAGAAACACTGAAGCTTTCTTT
TRBJ1-2,once,.,TRBV4-3,CASSQDLRQSGGYTF,TGCGCCAGCAGCCAAGATTTACGACAGAGTGGGGGCTACACCTTC
TRBJ2-1,.,.,TRBV29-1,CSVERGSYNEQFF,TGCAGCGTTGAACGGGGATCCTACAATGAGCAGTTCTTC
TRBJ2-1,.,TRBD1,TRBV10-1,CASSKTGIENEQFF,TGCGCCAGCAGTAAGACAGGGATCGAGAATGAGCAGTTCTTC
TRBJ2-1,.,TRBD2,TRBV7-8,CASSPGLAGIKSYNEQFF,TGTGCCAGCAGCCCTGGACTAGCGGGAATTAAATCCTACAATGAGCAGTTCTTC
TRBJ1-6,.,TRBD1,TRBV28,CASTGTGGGPLHF,TGTGCCAGCACGGGGACAGGGGGAGGGCCCCTCCACTTT
TRBJ2-7,.,.,TRBV21-1,CASSKSYWRRTVGEQYF,TGTGCCAGCAGCAAAAGCTACTGGAGGCGTACGGTGGGGGAGCAGTACTTC
TRBJ2-2,.,TRBD1,TRBV10-1,CASSDHRGLGTGELFF,TGCGCCAGCAGTGACCACAGGGGGTTGGGCACCGGGGAGCTGTTTTTT
TRBJ2-1,once,TRBD2,TRBV5-5,CASSSLADNEQFF,TGTGCCAGCAGCTCCCTAGCGGACAATGAGCAGTTCTTC
TRBJ1-5,.,.,TRBV5-1,CASRVRHGDNQPQHF,TGCGCCAGCAGGGTCAGGCACGGGGACAATCAGCCCCAGCATTTT
TRBJ2-7,few,.,TRBV3-1/TRBV3-2,CASSQSPTDSYEQYF,TGTGCCAGCAGCCAGTCCCCGACAGATTCCTACGAGCAGTACTTC
TRBJ2-1,.,.,TRBV2,CASRAGISANEQFF,TGTGCCAGCAGAGCCGGGATTTCGGCGAATGAGCAGTTCTTC
TRBJ1-6,.,.,TRBV12-3/TRBV12-4,CASSPPGRYPLHF,TGTGCCAGCAGCCCCCCAGGGAGGTATCCCCTCCACTTT
TRBJ2-3,.,TRBD2,TRBV2,CASSPGLAVTDTQYF,TGTGCCAGCAGTCCGGGACTAGCGGTCACAGATACGCAGTATTTT
TRBJ1-1,.,TRBD1,TRBV3-1/TRBV3-2,CASSPGQAWTEAFF,TGTGCCAGCAGCCCGGGACAGGCATGGACTGAAGCTTTCTTT
TRBJ1-6,.,.,TRBV3-1/TRBV3-2,CASSQVFDRSSYNSPLHF,TGTGCCAGCAGCCAAGTTTTCGACAGGAGCTCCTATAATTCACCCCTCCACTTT
TRBJ2-7,.,TRBD2,TRBV25-1,CASSVGTSGIEQYF,TGTGCCAGCAGTGTCGGGACTAGCGGGATTGAGCAGTACTTC
TRBJ2-2,.,.,TRBV6-1,CASSVRGGGWNTGELFF,TGTGCCAGCAGTGTCCGCGGAGGAGGGTGGAACACCGGGGAGCTGTTTTTT
TRBJ1-2,.,TRBD1,TRBV5-1,CASSRGQETNYGYTF,TGCGCCAGCAGCCGCGGACAGGAGACTAACTATGGCTACACCTTC
TRBJ2-5,.,.,TRBV30,CAWSLVMRAHPRETQYF,TGTGCCTGGAGTCTAGTTATGCGGGCCCACCCGAGGGAGACCCAGTACTTC
TRBJ1-1,.,TRBD1,TRBV9,CASSVAGTGVGNTEAFF,TGTGCCAGCAGCGTCGCAGGGACAGGGGTGGGGAACACTGAAGCTTTCTTT
TRBJ2-7,.,TRBD2,TRBV6-4,CASTHTGTSSYEQYF,TGTGCCAGCACCCACACCGGGACTAGCTCCTACGAGCAGTACTTC
TRBJ2-2,.,.,TRBV19,CASSIAKQTGELFF,TGTGCCAGTAGTATAGCGAAGCAAACCGGGGAGCTGTTTTTT
TRBJ2-2,.,.,TRBV6-6,CASSLTSPGELFF,TGTGCCAGCAGCCTGACTTCTCCCGGGGAGCTGTTTTTT
TRBJ1-1,.,.,TRBV18,CASSPRRATEAFF,TGTGCCAGCTCACCACGCAGGGCCACTGAAGCTTTCTTT
TRBJ2-1,.,.,TRBV2,CASSSGLYNEQFF,TGTGCCAGCAGTTCAGGACTATACAATGAGCAGTTCTTC
TRBJ2-5,.,TRBD2,TRBV5-5,CASSPGLAGGQETQYF,TGTGCCAGCAGCCCCGGACTAGCGGGGGGACAAGAGACCCAGTACTTC
TRBJ2-1,.,.,TRBV9,CASSVGGFWYNEQFF,TGTGCCAGCAGCGTAGGAGGTTTTTGGTACAATGAGCAGTTCTTC
TRBJ2-7,.,TRBD1,TRBV28,CASSRRQGGYEQYF,TGTGCCAGCAGTAGACGACAGGGTGGGTACGAGCAGTACTTC
TRBJ1-2,.,.,TRBV29-1,CSAAGEGNYGYTF,TGCAGCGCAGCCGGGGAGGGGAACTATGGCTACACCTTC
TRBJ1-2,.,.,TRBV18,CASSPATNYGYTF,TGTGCCAGCTCACCGGCAACCAACTATGGCTACACCTTC
TRBJ2-1,.,.,TRBV9,CASSVAEKRDEQFF,TGTGCCAGCAGCGTAGCGGAGAAACGGGATGAGCAGTTCTTC
TRBJ2-2,few,.,TRBV5-5,CASSFDQWSRTGELFF,TGTGCCAGCAGCTTCGACCAGTGGTCCAGGACCGGGGAGCTGTTTTTT
TRBJ2-1,.,TRBD1,TRBV7-2,CASSLAQGAIRNEQFF,TGTGCCAGCAGCTTAGCGCAGGGGGCAATAAGAAATGAGCAGTTCTTC
TRBJ2-3,many,.,TRBV7-9,CASSLDRFTDTQYF,TGTGCCAGCAGCTTGGACAGATTCACAGATACGCAGTATTTT
TRBJ2-5,few,.,TRBV6-5,CASRGTGTETQYF,TGTGCCAGCAGGGGAACAGGGACGGAGACCCAGTACTTC
TRBJ1-1,.,.,TRBV18,CASSNGNTEAFF,TGTGCCAGCTCCAACGGGAACACTGAAGCTTTCTTT
TRBJ2-7,.,TRBD2,TRBV9,CASTSGLALNEQYF,TGTGCCAGCACCTCAGGACTAGCGTTGAACGAGCAGTACTTC
TRBJ2-2,.,.,TRBV4-2,CASSQDASVGELFF,TGTGCCAGCAGCCAAGATGCTAGTGTCGGGGAGCTGTTTTTT
TRBJ2-5,.,TRBD2,TRBV5-1,CASRTGTSGIETQYF,TGCGCCAGCAGGACCGGGACTAGCGGGATTGAGACCCAGTACTTC
TRBJ1-2,.,.,TRBV6-5,CASNDVPENYGYTF,TGTGCCAGCAACGACGTTCCGGAGAACTATGGCTACACCTTC
TRBJ2-7,few,.,TRBV7-6,CASSPGQGGSYEQYF,TGTGCCAGCAGCCCGGGACAAGGGGGCTCCTACGAGCAGTACTTC
TRBJ1-2,once,.,TRBV28,CASSPNRVSYTF,TGTGCCAGCAGCCCCAACAGGGTTAGCTACACCTTC
TRBJ2-7,once,TRBD1,TRBV29-1,CSVRRSGTGVYEQYF,TGCAGCGTACGAAGAAGCGGGACAGGGGTCTACGAGCAGTACTTC
TRBJ2-7,.,TRBD1,TRBV7-9,CASSLGQGKAYEQYF,TGTGCCAGCAGCCTAGGACAGGGGAAGGCCTACGAGCAGTACTTC
TRBJ2-6,.,TRBD1,TRBV5-1,CASSFLGQGSSGANVLTF,TGCGCCAGCAGCTTCCTGGGACAGGGGAGCTCTGGGGCCAACGTCCTGACTTTC